The following is a T cell receptor beta chain sequence with its context. The sample holds one count of this clone. The target of this receptor is not known. Base qualities are not recorded, but no much larger clone differs from it by a single base. This sample was included in a study of T cell changes during pregnancy in multiple sclerosis (dated by TCRdb to about 2019). Broadly, across the study: Changes in the T cell repertoire over the course of pregnancy were examined in this study in women with multiple sclerosis.

Library creation used the immunoSEQ multiplex PCR assay. TCRdb carries this immuneACCESS record with in-frame sequences only. Its versions omit some clonotypes, under half of them owing to an unresolved V gene in the studies checked, with the rest unexplained. The sample yields tens of thousands of clones; approximately 90% were counted once. The ten top clones hold about 6% of the sample. The material was CD8+ T cells from peripheral blood mononuclear cells, obtained after pregnancy. The clonotype comes from a female donor in good health, enrolled as a control in a pregnancy study.

CDR3 sequence: CASARAVGPKGNEQFF. In nucleotide form, the sequence is TGCGCCAGCGCGCGAGCAGTAGGGCCAAAGGGGAATGAGCAGTTCTTC. The chain is encoded by TRBV5-1 joined to TRBJ2-1, and possibly TRBD1, on 5 matching bases. Reading from cysteine to phenylalanine, the CDR3 counts 16 amino acids. Here the CDR3 DNA is all that survives: 48 bases in frame from base 1. Sequences SGHRS (CDR1) and YFSETQ (CDR2) are obtained from the germline V gene. Deletion took 7 bases off V and 7 bases off J, with a span of 24 bases between the germline ends.